This T cell receptor beta chain was captured in a study of blood T cell repertoires in COVID-19. The overall study: Sites in the United States, Italy and Spain provided acute and convalescent COVID-19 samples.

The CDR3 extends over 13 amino acids. Trimming stripped 5 bases from V and 5 bases from J, with 10 bases between. Profiling relied on immunoSEQ multiplex PCR, and the TCRdb table lists in-frame clones only, not all of them. The sample lists more than 150,000 clones; around nine tenths were seen once. This chain connects TRBV12-3 or TRBV12-4 to TRBJ2-1, with a weak D call TRBD2 (6 bases). The clonotype originates from a woman in her late teens or twenties who had recovered from COVID-19. Source material: peripheral blood. In nucleotides, the CDR3 is TGTGCCAGCAGTCTTAGCGGAAACAATGAGCAGTTCTTC. Translated: CASSLSGNNEQFF.